These T cell receptor beta chains were read from a single sample in a study of identifying expanded T cells in peripheral blood. Sequencing was performed with immunoSEQ multiplex PCR; in TCRdb, only in-frame clones are kept and a portion is missing. There are about 85,000 clones in the sample; more than 75% occur only once, and around a fifth lies in the top ten. Source material: blood. These receptors all stem from a person between 18 and 75 years old in good health. CDR3s include the opening cysteine and the closing phenylalanine or tryptophan. The D gene is left open where the match is weak. Where a row states a size, it is once, few, many or the class of an expanded clone; other rows omit it.

>TRBJ1-1|TRBD1|14|.|TRBV7-9
TGTGCCAGCAGCCAACGGACAGGGGGCACTGAAGCTTTCTTT
CASSQRTGGTEAFF
>TRBJ2-3|.|14|once|TRBV2
TGTGCCAGCAGCGCATCCTCTAGCACAGATACGCAGTATTTT
CASSASSSTDTQYF
>TRBJ2-5|.|12|.|TRBV2
TGTGCCAGCAGTGGGGGTAGGGCGGCCCAGTACTTC
CASSGGRAAQYF
>TRBJ2-7|.|14|.|TRBV4-3
TGCGCCAGCAGCCAATTCAGGGGCCCTTACGAGCAGTACTTC
CASSQFRGPYEQYF
>TRBJ2-7|.|13|.|TRBV15
TGTGCCACCAGCAGGTCACTAGAATACGAGCAGTACTTC
CATSRSLEYEQYF
>TRBJ1-6|.|12|few|TRBV6-5
TGTGCCAGCAGTTATGGGGATTCACCCCTCCACTTT
CASSYGDSPLHF
>TRBJ1-4|.|14|once|TRBV9
TGTGCCAGCAGCCCGGACAGAATTAATGAAAAACTGTTTTTT
CASSPDRINEKLFF
>TRBJ1-2|.|14|.|TRBV28
TGTGCCAGCATTGGCAGCCCGCTAGGCTATGGCTACACCTTC
CASIGSPLGYGYTF
>TRBJ2-7|TRBD1|19|few|TRBV11-2
TGTGCCAGCAGCTTAGATTATGGCTTGGGACAGGGTATACCCTACGAGCAGTACTTC
CASSLDYGLGQGIPYEQYF
>TRBJ1-2|.|12|.|TRBV19
TGTGCCAGTAGGACAGAGAGGGGTGGCTACACCTTC
CASRTERGGYTF
>TRBJ2-1|.|16|.|TRBV7-9
TGTGCCAGCAGCCCAGTTAAGACGAGCTCCTACAATGAGCAGTTCTTC
CASSPVKTSSYNEQFF
>TRBJ1-1|.|12|.|TRBV6-6
TGTGCCAGCAGCCAGGGAATCTCGACAGCTTTCTTT
CASSQGISTAFF
>TRBJ2-1|TRBD1|13|once|TRBV9
TGTGCCAGCAGCACCCGACAGGGGAATGAGCAGTTCTTC
CASSTRQGNEQFF
>TRBJ2-5|TRBD2|15|.|TRBV6-5
TGTGCCAGCGGAGAGGCGGGGGGGCCGGGAGAGACCCAGTACTTC
CASGEAGGPGETQYF
>TRBJ1-5|TRBD1|15|.|TRBV27
TGTGCCAGCAGTCCAGGGGGTGGGGGGCGTCAGCCCCAGCATTTT
CASSPGGGGRQPQHF
>TRBJ1-4|.|15|.|TRBV5-1
TGCGCCAGCAGCTACTACACCGCGAAGGAAGAAAAACTGTTTTTT
CASSYYTAKEEKLFF
>TRBJ1-1|.|11|.|TRBV5-6
TGTGCCAGCAGCCGACAGACTGAAGCTTTCTTT
CASSRQTEAFF
>TRBJ2-7|.|14|.|TRBV7-9
TGTGCCAGCAGCTTCGGGCGGAGCTCCTACGAGCAGTACTTC
CASSFGRSSYEQYF
>TRBJ1-1|.|14|.|TRBV7-2
TGTGCCAGCAGCTTGGGTATGAGGGTGACTGAAGCTTTCTTT
CASSLGMRVTEAFF
>TRBJ2-2|.|16|once|TRBV13
TGTGCCAGCACCTCCCCCCGTACAGAGAACACCGGGGAGCTGTTTTTT
CASTSPRTENTGELFF